The 28 T cell receptor beta chains in this list originate from one sample, sequenced in a study of CD8 T cells in ankylosing spondylitis (dated by TCRdb to 2017 to 2019). The receptor library was made with 5' RACE. Sequencer: Illumina HiSeq 2500. TCRdb's own reprocessing of the public reads used fastp at Q25 and MiXCR and kept productive beta chains. Each entry merges the rows of one CDR3 protein and shows their most common DNA and genes. This sample holds around 230,000 distinct CDR3 sequences; roughly 8% were observed only once. The ten top clones hold around 4.4% of the sample. The sequenced sample was blood, either unsorted or a sorted T cell fraction (not recorded which). These receptors originate from a female donor with ankylosing spondylitis or in good health (not recorded which).

This clonotype was seen many times. The genes are TRBV25-1 and TRBJ1-2; a possible D gene is TRBD1 (5 bases). Trimming stripped 4 bases from V and 4 bases from J, with 10 bases between. The CDR3 sequence is 13 residues long. Germline V gene sequence: CDR1 MGHDK, CDR2 SYGVNS. The CDR3 spells CASSGGTAYGYTF. The CDR3 nucleotides are TGTGCCAGCAGTGGAGGGACGGCCTATGGCTACACCTTC.

The chain carries TRBV5-6 and TRBJ2-1; a weak D match, TRBD2 (6 bases). This CDR3 spans 15 amino acids. The germline V gene has CDR1 SGHDT and CDR2 YYEEEE. The V end was cut by 2 bases, the J end by 2 bases, with 11 bases between. DNA of the CDR3: TGTGCCAGCAGCTTTAGCGGAGGGCCCTACAATGAGCAGTTCTTC. It is translated as CASSFSGGPYNEQFF.

In this sample, this clonotype turned up many times. The rearrangement joins TRBV19 to TRBJ1-1, with a weak D call TRBD1 (5 bases). The CDR3 runs to 14 residues. V was cut by 1 base and J by 4 bases, with 10 bases left in between. The germline gives CDR1 LNHDA, CDR2 SQIVND (reference sequence). The CDR3 region has the DNA TGTGCCAGTAGTATAGGAGGGGTGAGCACTGAAGCTTTCTTT. This translates into CASSIGGVSTEAFF.

On this clonotype: With a much larger clone just one base away, this may be a read error. The rearrangement joins TRBV5-4 to TRBJ2-1; the match to TRBD2 covers 13 bases. The CDR3 consists of 15 residues. Germline CDR1 is SGHNT and CDR2 is YYREEE (reference sequence). The V segment lost 7 bases and the J segment 6 bases; nucleotides outside the gene matches: 7. The CDR3 sequence is CASGAGLAGVNEQFF. The CDR3 DNA is TGTGCCAGCGGCGCAGGACTAGCGGGAGTCAATGAGCAGTTCTTC.

Only a few counts were recorded for this clonotype. Possible read error: a much larger clone is one base away. The chain combines TRBV20-1 with TRBJ2-1; TRBD2 matches at 9 bases. Trimming at V came to 4 bases and at J to 2 bases, leaving 12 bases not matched to a gene. Per the germline V gene, CDR1 is DFQATT and CDR2 is SNEGSKA (reference sequence). The CDR3 is 17 amino acids. The CDR3 sequence: CSATRRGLAGPYNEQFF. Here the CDR3 DNA reads TGCAGTGCTACGCGGAGGGGGCTAGCGGGACCCTACAATGAGCAGTTCTTC.

This clonotype was counted ten times or more. The chain combines TRBV29-1 with TRBJ1-1; D unresolved. Deletions cut 7 bases from V and 2 bases from J, with 8 bases between. The CDR3 spans 11 residues. Germline lookup yields CDR1 SQVTM and CDR2 ANQGSEA. The CDR3 nucleotides are TGCAGCGCTCACAGCAACACTGAAGCTTTCTTT. Its protein is CSAHSNTEAFF.

This clonotype was picked up many times. V usage is TRBV9 and J usage is TRBJ2-7; TRBD2 is a possible D gene (6 bases). With 2 bases removed from V and 5 bases from J, the gap between germline ends came to 14 bases. Germline V gene lookup returns CDR1 SGDLS and CDR2 YYNGEE. The CDR3 is 14 residues long. This chain's CDR3 is CASSVGGTTDEQYF. As DNA, the CDR3 is TGTGCCAGCAGCGTGGGGGGTACTACCGACGAGCAGTACTTC.

This clonotype was counted at least ten times. This chain joins TRBV7-8 and TRBJ2-5, with 8 bases aligning to TRBD2. V shed 5 bases and J 1 base; nucleotides not matched to a gene: 6. This CDR3 has 15 residues. Germline V lookup: CDR1 SGHVS, CDR2 FQNEAQ. CDR3 in amino acids: CASSPLAGRQETQYF. In DNA, the CDR3 is TGTGCCAGCAGCCCATTAGCGGGGCGCCAAGAGACCCAGTACTTC.

This clonotype came up many times. The chain couples TRBV20-1 to TRBJ2-1; D gene uncertain. The germline V gene has CDR1 DFQATT and CDR2 SNEGSKA (reference sequence). The CDR3 extends over 13 amino acids. Deletions cut 1 base from V and 13 bases from J, with 17 bases between. The CDR3 protein is CSARGFAVTEQFF. The CDR3 bases are TGCAGTGCTAGAGGCTTCGCGGTTACGGAACAGTTCTTC.

This clonotype was found many times. The chain is built from TRBV7-8 and TRBJ2-1, with D perhaps TRBD1 or TRBD2 (5 bases each). CDR1 SGHVS and CDR2 FQNEAQ come from the germline V gene. Between the trimmed V and J ends, which lost 5 bases and 8 bases, there was a span of 16 bases. The CDR3 sequence is 14 residues long. The CDR3: CASSPWGSRDEQFF. CDR3 DNA: TGTGCCAGCAGCCCCTGGGGCTCGAGGGATGAGCAGTTCTTC.

The genes are TRBV6-2 or TRBV6-3 and TRBJ2-2, with 7 bases aligning to TRBD2. The CDR3 is 16 amino acids. Germline lookup yields CDR1 MNHEY and CDR2 SVGEGT. After removal of 6 bases from V and 7 bases from J, the junction contained 14 bases not matched to a gene. In DNA, the CDR3 is TGTGCCAGCAGCCCTCCCGGGACTACAGCAGGCGGGGAGCTGTTTTTT. Protein: CASSPPGTTAGGELFF.

This clonotype was detected many times. The rearrangement joins TRBV20-1 to TRBJ2-7, with D perhaps TRBD1 or TRBD2 (5 bases each). CDR1 is DFQATT and CDR2 is SNEGSKA in the germline V gene (reference sequence). This CDR3 is built from 14 residues. Between the trimmed V and J ends, which lost 1 base and 3 bases, there was a span of 13 bases. The CDR3 reads CSARGGRSSYEQYF. The CDR3 nucleotides are TGCAGTGCTAGAGGGGGACGATCGAGCTACGAGCAGTACTTC.

The sample holds many counts of this clonotype. This chain uses TRBV29-1 with TRBJ2-7; D is possibly TRBD1 (6 bases). Per the germline V gene, CDR1 is SQVTM and CDR2 is ANQGSEA. The CDR3 spans 13 residues. The CDR3 DNA is TGCACCCCAGGACGGACAGCCTGCTACGAGCAGTACTTC. Its translation: CTPGRTACYEQYF.

A few counts support this clonotype. The rearrangement uses TRBV7-9 and TRBJ1-5; D call uncertain. Germline-derived CDR1 and CDR2 are SEHNR and FQNEAQ (reference sequence). The CDR3 is 13 amino acids. Trimming pared 3 bases from V and 5 bases from J, leaving 8 bases between. CDR3 loop: CASSFDGHQPQHF. In DNA form, the CDR3 reads TGTGCCAGCAGCTTCGATGGCCATCAGCCCCAGCATTTT.

This clonotype was counted at least ten times. The chain has TRBV12-3 or TRBV12-4 and TRBJ1-1, with D unclear. This CDR3 has 13 residues. The ends were cut back, 3 bases at V and 4 bases at J, with 9 bases in the middle. The CDR3 DNA follows: TGTGCCAGCAGTTTCGAGGGCTTCACTGAAGCTTTCTTT. Translating it yields CASSFEGFTEAFF.

At least ten counts were recorded for this clonotype. J is TRBJ2-2 and V is TRBV5-6; no definite D call. Trimming stripped 5 bases from V and 6 bases from J, with 11 bases between. Per the germline V gene, CDR1 is SGHDT and CDR2 is YYEEEE. The CDR3 loop spans 13 amino acids. The CDR3 region has the DNA TGTGCCAGCAGAATGATAGGTGCCGGGGAGCTGTTTTTT. Translation gives CASRMIGAGELFF. The variable domain in full, with the rest retrieved from reference TRBV5-6 and TRBJ2-2, is DAGVTQSPTHLIKTRGQQVTLRCSPKSGHDTVSWYQQALGQGPQFIFQYYEEEERQRGNFPDRFSGHQFPNYSSELNVNALLLGDSALYLCASRMIGAGELFFGEGSRLTVL.

This clonotype was detected many times. The chain uses TRBV12-3 or TRBV12-4 and TRBJ2-1, with D perhaps matching TRBD1 (7 bases). Trimming took 3 bases from V and 8 from J, leaving 14 bases between them. This CDR3 contains 14 residues. In nucleotides, the CDR3 is TGTGCCAGCAGTTTTAGGGCCAGGGGGGATGAGCAGTTCTTC. This codes for CASSFRARGDEQFF.

This clonotype was recorded at least ten times. This chain connects TRBV9 to TRBJ2-5; D is unclear. Germline-derived CDR1 and CDR2 are SGDLS and YYNGEE. The CDR3 totals 15 residues. V was pared by 5 bases and J by 0 bases, with 14 bases between. CDR3 sequence reads: CASSLNGRNQETQYF. The CDR3 DNA sequence: TGTGCCAGCAGTCTCAATGGACGTAACCAAGAGACCCAGTACTTC. The whole variable domain, filled in from reference TRBV9 and TRBJ2-5, reads DSGVTQTPKHLITATGQRVTLRCSPRSGDLSVYWYQQSLDQGLQFLIQYYNGEERAKGNILERFSAQQFPDLHSELNLSSLELGDSALYFCASSLNGRNQETQYFGPGTRLLVL.

The table lists this clonotype with a few counts. V and J are TRBV18 and TRBJ2-5; D is undetermined. This CDR3 has 15 residues. Germline V CDR1 and CDR2: KGHSH, LQKENI. The V gene lost 0 bases and the J gene lost 0 bases, with 8 bases spanning the gap. This CDR3 reads CASSPPGQYQETQYF. The CDR3 bases are TGTGCCAGCTCACCACCCGGGCAGTACCAAGAGACCCAGTACTTC.

This clonotype has ten or more counts. J is TRBJ2-7 and V is TRBV6-2 or TRBV6-3; the match to TRBD1 covers 7 bases. Trimming took 0 bases from V and 2 from J; bases not matched to a gene: 7. CDR1 and CDR2 (germline): MNHEY, SVGEGT. The CDR3 sequence is 16 residues long. The CDR3 protein is CASSYSIARGTYEQYF. The CDR3 DNA sequence: TGTGCCAGCAGTTACTCGATCGCCAGGGGGACCTACGAGCAGTACTTC.

This clonotype was observed many times. The V gene is TRBV3-1, the J gene TRBJ2-7; 7 nucleotides line up with TRBD2. This CDR3 has 13 residues. Per the germline V gene, CDR1 is LGHDT and CDR2 is YNNKEL (reference sequence). V gave up 4 bases and J gave up 3 bases; unmatched junction bases: 3. The CDR3 loop reads CASSRASGYEQYF. The CDR3 DNA follows: TGTGCCAGCAGCCGGGCTAGCGGCTACGAGCAGTACTTC.

Notes on this clonotype: Germline and junction disagree at one end, which may indicate a read error. This chain joins TRBV7-7 and TRBJ2-6; TRBD1 agrees at 7 bases. The germline CDR1 and CDR2 sequences are SSHAT and FNYEAQ (reference sequence). The CDR3 spans 19 residues. DNA of the CDR3: TGTGCTAGCAGCTTATTACCGGGACAGCGTACATCTGGGGCCAACGTCCTGACTTTC. This codes for CASSLLPGQRTSGANVLTF.

The sample holds many counts of this clonotype. V is TRBV20-1 and J is TRBJ1-1, with D hard to call. V lost 2 bases and J lost 7, with 8 bases in between. This CDR3 spans 11 amino acids. Germline V gene data show CDR1 as DFQATT and CDR2 as SNEGSKA (reference sequence). In nucleotides, the CDR3 is TGCAGTGCTAGATCGCCGCTTGAAGCTTTCTTT. Its protein product is CSARSPLEAFF.

This clonotype occurred many times. The chain has TRBV7-8 and TRBJ1-3, with D possibly matching TRBD1 (5 bases). This CDR3 has 16 residues. Germline V gene data show CDR1 as SGHVS and CDR2 as FQNEAQ. V lost 8 bases and J 2 bases, leaving 19 bases between the germline ends. This chain's CDR3 is CASGAVRGRAGNTIYF. DNA for the CDR3: TGTGCCAGCGGGGCCGTTAGGGGCAGGGCTGGAAACACCATATATTTT.

This clonotype was seen repeatedly, ten times or more. The genes are TRBV25-1 and TRBJ1-3; D call uncertain. CDR1 MGHDK and CDR2 SYGVNS come from the germline V gene. The CDR3 spans 15 residues. V dropped 3 bases and J dropped 0 bases, with 9 bases sitting between them. CDR3 protein: CASSDRGSSGNTIYF. CDR3 DNA sequence: TGTGCCAGCAGTGACCGGGGAAGCTCTGGAAACACCATATATTTT.

The sample holds many counts of this clonotype. The V and J genes are TRBV2 and TRBJ2-5, with 7 bases identical to TRBD2. This CDR3 has 16 amino acids. From germline, CDR1 is SNHLY and CDR2 FYNNEI. V gave up 7 bases and J gave up 4 bases; unmatched junction bases: 15. Here the CDR3 DNA reads TGTGCCAGCACGAGCGGGAAGATTCGTCGTCGAGAGACCCAGTACTTC. This translates into CASTSGKIRRRETQYF. Filled out from reference TRBV2 and TRBJ2-5, the complete variable domain reads EPEVTQTPSHQVTQMGQEVILRCVPISNHLYFYWYRQILGQKVEFLVSFYNNEISEKSEIFDDQFSVERPDGSNFTLKIRSTKLEDSAMYFCASTSGKIRRRETQYFGPGTRLLVL.

The table lists this clonotype with a few counts. The genes are TRBV6-5 and TRBJ2-3, with no clear D. The CDR3 sequence is 13 residues long. Germline values: CDR1 MNHEY, CDR2 SVGAGI. V shed 0 bases and J shed 3 bases, with 4 bases lying between them. This CDR3 is CASSYSHTDTQYF. The DNA for the CDR3 is TGTGCCAGCAGTTACTCACATACAGATACGCAGTATTTT.

This clonotype was detected many times. The V gene is TRBV5-1, the J gene TRBJ1-4; D remains ambiguous. Trimming took 4 bases from V and 5 from J, leaving 12 bases between them. Germline loops: CDR1 SGHRS, CDR2 YFSETQ. This CDR3 spans 14 amino acids. CDR3 sequence: CASSLGHGNEKLFF. In DNA, the CDR3 is TGCGCCAGCAGCCTGGGCCACGGGAATGAAAAACTGTTTTTT.